This T cell receptor (beta chain) was recovered during a study of siplizumab effects on memory and regulatory T cells. Clones were sequenced by immunoSEQ multiplex PCR, and TCRdb holds only the in-frame ones, with some missing. The sample lists about 100,000 clones; more than 85% were seen once. The CDR3 runs to 16 residues. V was pared by 1 base and J by 0 bases, with 10 bases between. CDR1 is KGHSH, CDR2 LQKENI, per germline. The V call is TRBV18, the J call TRBJ1-3; D ambiguous. What was sequenced was CD4+ T cells sorted from blood. This sequence was found in a human donor in good health. Written as DNA, the CDR3 is TGTGCCAGCTCACCACGGTTGGGTCCCTCTGGAAACACCATATATTTT. It is translated as CASSPRLGPSGNTIYF.